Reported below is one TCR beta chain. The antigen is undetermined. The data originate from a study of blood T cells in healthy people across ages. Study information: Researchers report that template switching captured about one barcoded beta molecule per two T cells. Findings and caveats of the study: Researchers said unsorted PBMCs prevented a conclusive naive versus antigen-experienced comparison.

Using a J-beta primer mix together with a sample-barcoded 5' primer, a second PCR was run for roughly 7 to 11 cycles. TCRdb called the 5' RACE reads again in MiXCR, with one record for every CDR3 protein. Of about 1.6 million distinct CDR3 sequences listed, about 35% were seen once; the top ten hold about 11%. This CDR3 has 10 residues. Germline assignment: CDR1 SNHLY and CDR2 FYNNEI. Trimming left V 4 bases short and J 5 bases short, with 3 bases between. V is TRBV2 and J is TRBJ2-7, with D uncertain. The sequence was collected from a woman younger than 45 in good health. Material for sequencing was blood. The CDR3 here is CASSVDEQYF. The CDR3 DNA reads TGTGCCAGCAGTGTGGACGAGCAGTACTTC.